Described below is a single T cell receptor (beta chain) sequence and its context. Its target is not known. Starting from approximately 500 ng of total RNA, TCR libraries were made with linear amplification. Using its own MiXCR run on the reads, TCRdb lists one record per CDR3 protein. The profile shows about 180,000 distinct CDR3 sequences, about 76% of them singletons. This CDR3 is built from 11 residues. Between the trimmed V and J ends, which lost 4 bases and 0 bases, there was a span of 4 bases. Germline loops: CDR1 SQVTM, CDR2 ANQGSEA. The data derive from a study of healthy donors' naive CD4 and CD8 T cells. General study results and limits: Naive CD4+ and CD8+ cells reportedly differed in usage of most V and J genes.

The sequence was obtained from a pool of human donors in good health; the sample pools cells from several healthy donors. Specimen: naive CD4+ and CD8+ T cells sorted from blood, pooled from several donors. This chain links TRBV29-1 with TRBJ2-7; D is unclear. CDR3 residues: CSVALSYEQYF. CDR3 nucleotide sequence: TGCAGCGTTGCACTCTCCTACGAGCAGTACTTC.